This T cell receptor beta chain derives from a study of cytomegalovirus exposure and HLA in healthy donors. Germline trimming cut 0 bases from V and 8 bases from J; bases unmatched to any gene: 7. There are 15 residues in the CDR3. Germline V gives CDR1 ENHRY, CDR2 SYGVKD. Both 60 Vbeta primers and 13 Jbeta primers went into the PCR. Profiling relied on immunoSEQ multiplex PCR, and the TCRdb table lists in-frame clones only, not all of them. The table has under 110,000 clones, about two thirds seen once. This clone came up once. V gene TRBV10-3 combines with J gene TRBJ1-2; 9 positions match TRBD1. The sequencing sample was made of PBMCs. The source is a female donor in good health and CMV-seronegative. CDR3 sequence (DNA): TGTGCCATCAGTGAGTCAGTGACAGGGGGTTACGGCTACACCTTC. Its protein is CAISESVTGGYGYTF.